A single TCR beta chain is shown here with its context. The authors built TCR beta libraries using iRepertoire HTBI primers and Arm-PCR of CDR3 regions. Via MiXCR, TCRdb re-called the multiplex PCR reads, giving one row per CDR3 protein. The repertoire holds roughly 420,000 distinct CDR3 sequences, with 14% as singletons. Time point in this sample: newly diagnosed GD, antithyroid drugs for less than 3 months. Scientists built the TCR library using RNA that was extracted from PBMCs. The CDR3 consists of 14 residues. Trimming removed 5 bases at V and 2 bases at J, with 10 bases between. CDR1 is SGHRS and CDR2 is YFSETQ in the germline V gene. The data were obtained in a study of regulatory T cells in long-lasting Graves disease. These data were also filed under a second study, of T cells in Graves' hyperthyroidism and ophthalmopathy. As that study records: The primer set for the first-round RT-PCR of the TCR CDR3 was HTBI.

This sequence joins TRBV5-1 and TRBJ1-4; possible D gene TRBD1, 6 bases. The receptor was isolated from a woman aged 50 to 60 with Graves disease. The sample here was peripheral blood mononuclear cells (PBMCs), taken at new diagnosis, from a patient treated with antithyroid drugs. The CDR3 coding sequence is TGCGCCAGCAGGGCGGACAGCACTAATGAAAAACTGTTTTTT. As protein: CASRADSTNEKLFF.